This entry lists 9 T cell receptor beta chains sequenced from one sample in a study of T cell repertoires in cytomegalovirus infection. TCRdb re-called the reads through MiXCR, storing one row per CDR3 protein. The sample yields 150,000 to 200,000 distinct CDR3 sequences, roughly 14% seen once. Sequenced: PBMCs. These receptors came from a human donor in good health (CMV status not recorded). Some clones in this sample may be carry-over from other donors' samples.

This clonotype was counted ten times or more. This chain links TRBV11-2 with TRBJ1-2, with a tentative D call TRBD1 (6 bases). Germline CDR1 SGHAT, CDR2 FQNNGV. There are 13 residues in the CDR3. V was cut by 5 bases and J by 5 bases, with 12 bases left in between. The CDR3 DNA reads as TGTGCCAGCAGCCCAACCGGACAGTATGGCTACACCTTC. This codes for CASSPTGQYGYTF.

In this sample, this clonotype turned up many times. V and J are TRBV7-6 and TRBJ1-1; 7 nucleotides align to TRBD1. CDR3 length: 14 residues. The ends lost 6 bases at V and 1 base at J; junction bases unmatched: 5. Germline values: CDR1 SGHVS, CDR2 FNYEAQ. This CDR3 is CASSIGQENTEAFF. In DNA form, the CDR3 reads TGTGCCAGCAGTATAGGACAGGAGAACACTGAAGCTTTCTTT.

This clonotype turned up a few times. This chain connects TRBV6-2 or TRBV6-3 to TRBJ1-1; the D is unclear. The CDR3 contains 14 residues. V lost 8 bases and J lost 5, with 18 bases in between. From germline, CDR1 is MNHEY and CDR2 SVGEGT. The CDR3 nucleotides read TGTGCCAGCGGTCGTACTGGGGAATGGACTGAAGCTTTCTTT. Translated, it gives CASGRTGEWTEAFF.

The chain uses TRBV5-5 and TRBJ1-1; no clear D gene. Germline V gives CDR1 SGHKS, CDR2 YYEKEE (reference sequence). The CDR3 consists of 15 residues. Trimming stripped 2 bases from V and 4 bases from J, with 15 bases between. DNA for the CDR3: TGTGCCAGCAGCTTAGATGAGCGGTGGTTCACTGAAGCTTTCTTT. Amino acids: CASSLDERWFTEAFF.

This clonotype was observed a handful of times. CDR3 DNA sequence: TGTGCCAGCAGTGAGAGGGGAAGGGCCTACCAAGAGACCCAGTACTTC. Encoded protein: CASSERGRAYQETQYF. J is TRBJ2-5 and V is TRBV25-1; D is tentatively TRBD1 or TRBD2 (5 bases each). Trimming pared 3 bases from V and 0 bases from J, leaving 14 bases between. The CDR3 extends over 16 amino acids. The V gene's germline CDR1 is MGHDK and CDR2 SYGVNS.

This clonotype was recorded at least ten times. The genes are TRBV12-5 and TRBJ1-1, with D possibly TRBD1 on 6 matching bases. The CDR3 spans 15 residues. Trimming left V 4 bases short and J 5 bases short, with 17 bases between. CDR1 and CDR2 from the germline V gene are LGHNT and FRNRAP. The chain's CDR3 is CASGYGQPGSTEAFF. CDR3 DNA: TGTGCTAGTGGTTACGGACAGCCTGGGTCAACTGAAGCTTTCTTT.

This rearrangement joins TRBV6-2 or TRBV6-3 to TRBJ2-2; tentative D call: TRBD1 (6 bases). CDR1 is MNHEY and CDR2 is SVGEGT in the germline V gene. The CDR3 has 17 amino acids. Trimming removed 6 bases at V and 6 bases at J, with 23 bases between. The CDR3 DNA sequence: TGTGCCAGCAGCCGTCCCACAGGGAGCGAGCGGTCCGGGGAGCTGTTTTTT. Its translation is CASSRPTGSERSGELFF.

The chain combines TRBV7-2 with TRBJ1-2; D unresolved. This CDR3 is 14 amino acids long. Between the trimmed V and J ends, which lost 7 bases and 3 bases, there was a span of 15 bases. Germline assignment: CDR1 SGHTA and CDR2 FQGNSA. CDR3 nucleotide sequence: TGTGCCAGCACTGGTAGTGGGATGTACTATGGCTACACCTTC. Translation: CASTGSGMYYGYTF.

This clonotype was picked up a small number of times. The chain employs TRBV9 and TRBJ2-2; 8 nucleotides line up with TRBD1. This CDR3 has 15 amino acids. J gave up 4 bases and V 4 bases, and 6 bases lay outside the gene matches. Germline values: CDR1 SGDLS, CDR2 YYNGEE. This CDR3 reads CASSLGQGPTGELFF. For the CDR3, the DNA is TGTGCCAGCAGCCTCGGACAGGGTCCCACCGGGGAGCTGTTTTTT.